These T cell receptor beta chains were read from a single sample in a study of shared clonotypes between healthy human individuals. Measured with immunoSEQ multiplex PCR; TCRdb has only the in-frame clones, and not every one. This table has nearly 2 million clones, about 95% appearing once. Material for sequencing was naive CD8+ T cells sorted from blood. The receptor source for this set is a man in his late teens or twenties in good health. The CDR3 runs from the conserved cysteine through the conserved F or W. Each record gives: J gene, D gene, V gene, clone size, CDR3 protein, CDR3 DNA. A D gene is named only where the DNA matches it firmly. For some rows the clone size is stated as once, few or many, or as a class when expanded; others skip it.

J: TRBJ2-1; D: .; V: TRBV4-2; size: .; CDR3: CASSQEGGGNEQFF; DNA: TGTGCCAGCAGCCAAGAAGGAGGGGGCAATGAGCAGTTCTTC
J: TRBJ2-5; D: .; V: TRBV4-1; size: .; CDR3: CASSAGRVRETQYF; DNA: TGCGCCAGCAGCGCCGGACGGGTCAGAGAGACCCAGTACTTC
J: TRBJ1-1; D: .; V: TRBV7-7; size: .; CDR3: CASSFEVGTEAFF; DNA: TGTGCTAGCAGCTTTGAGGTCGGCACTGAAGCTTTCTTT
J: TRBJ2-1; D: .; V: TRBV7-9; size: .; CDR3: CASSADSTFYNEQFF; DNA: TGTGCCAGCAGCGCAGACAGCACCTTCTACAATGAGCAGTTCTTC
J: TRBJ1-1; D: .; V: TRBV13; size: .; CDR3: CASSLGDYHTEAFF; DNA: TGTGCCAGCAGCTTAGGGGACTATCACACTGAAGCTTTCTTT
J: TRBJ1-6; D: .; V: TRBV21-1; size: .; CDR3: CASSTTTGLLNSPLHF; DNA: TGTGCCAGCAGCACTACTACGGGACTGCTAAATTCACCCCTCCACTTT
J: TRBJ2-1; D: .; V: TRBV11-2; size: .; CDR3: CASSPGAYNEQFF; DNA: TGTGCCAGCAGCCCCGGGGCCTACAATGAGCAGTTCTTC
J: TRBJ2-7; D: .; V: TRBV28; size: .; CDR3: CASNPGYSSYEQYF; DNA: TGTGCCAGCAACCCGGGGTACAGCTCCTACGAGCAGTACTTC
J: TRBJ1-2; D: .; V: TRBV7-9; size: .; CDR3: CASSSIPGYTF; DNA: TGTGCCAGCAGCTCTATTCCTGGCTACACCTTC
J: TRBJ2-7; D: TRBD2; V: TRBV15; size: .; CDR3: CATSEGLAGSYEQYF; DNA: TGTGCCACCAGCGAGGGACTAGCGGGCTCCTACGAGCAGTACTTC
J: TRBJ2-1; D: .; V: TRBV7-9; size: .; CDR3: CASSDVRADNEQFF; DNA: TGTGCCAGCAGCGACGTTAGGGCAGACAATGAGCAGTTCTTC
J: TRBJ2-7; D: .; V: TRBV5-4; size: few; CDR3: CASRVEDEQYF; DNA: TGTGCCAGCAGGGTGGAAGACGAGCAGTACTTC
J: TRBJ1-1; D: .; V: TRBV30; size: .; CDR3: CAWGGTENTEAFF; DNA: TGTGCCTGGGGAGGGACGGAGAACACTGAAGCTTTCTTT
J: TRBJ2-1; D: TRBD2; V: TRBV7-8; size: once; CDR3: CASSSPLAGGPDEQFF; DNA: TGTGCCAGCAGCTCACCGTTAGCGGGGGGGCCGGATGAGCAGTTCTTC
J: TRBJ2-6; D: .; V: TRBV27; size: .; CDR3: CASSSRPGANVLTF; DNA: TGTGCCAGCAGTTCGAGACCTGGGGCCAACGTCCTGACTTTC
J: TRBJ1-2; D: .; V: TRBV21-1; size: .; CDR3: CASSKPGTGGLGYTF; DNA: TGTGCCAGCAGCAAGCCCGGGACAGGGGGCCTTGGCTACACCTTC
J: TRBJ2-3; D: .; V: TRBV11-2; size: .; CDR3: CASRSFVNTQYF; DNA: TGTGCCAGCAGATCTTTTGTAAATACGCAGTATTTT
J: TRBJ1-4; D: .; V: TRBV7-9; size: .; CDR3: CASSPSAYDSSEKLFF; DNA: TGTGCCAGCAGCCCAAGCGCCTACGACAGCAGCGAAAAACTGTTTTTT
J: TRBJ2-5; D: TRBD1; V: TRBV11-3; size: .; CDR3: CASSPRTGGLEETQYF; DNA: TGTGCCAGCAGCCCCCGGACAGGGGGCTTGGAAGAGACCCAGTACTTC
J: TRBJ1-1; D: TRBD1; V: TRBV20-1; size: .; CDR3: CSAGQGSEAFF; DNA: TGCAGTGCTGGACAGGGTTCTGAAGCTTTCTTT
J: TRBJ2-7; D: TRBD1; V: TRBV27; size: .; CDR3: CASSPYTGAYEQYF; DNA: TGTGCCAGCAGTCCCTACACAGGGGCCTACGAGCAGTACTTC
J: TRBJ2-1; D: .; V: TRBV7-9; size: once; CDR3: CASSSSLSHEQFF; DNA: TGTGCCAGCAGCTCGTCACTTAGCCATGAGCAGTTCTTC
J: TRBJ2-3; D: TRBD2; V: TRBV27; size: .; CDR3: CASSLSVGGRSDTQYF; DNA: TGTGCCAGCAGTTTATCGGTGGGGGGGAGGTCAGATACGCAGTATTTT
J: TRBJ2-3; D: .; V: TRBV6-6; size: .; CDR3: CASTYGAGGGTDTQYF; DNA: TGTGCCAGCACCTACGGGGCTGGTGGGGGCACAGATACGCAGTATTTT
J: TRBJ2-7; D: .; V: TRBV18; size: .; CDR3: CASSRASERSYEQYF; DNA: TGTGCCAGCTCAAGGGCCTCAGAACGGAGCTACGAGCAGTACTTC
J: TRBJ2-1; D: .; V: TRBV6-5; size: .; CDR3: CASTPVGDYNEQFF; DNA: TGTGCCAGCACCCCCGTGGGCGACTACAATGAGCAGTTCTTC
J: TRBJ2-7; D: TRBD1; V: TRBV6-1; size: .; CDR3: CASSLTGTHEQYF; DNA: TGTGCCAGCAGCCTGACAGGGACCCACGAGCAGTACTTC
J: TRBJ2-7; D: TRBD2; V: TRBV6-6; size: .; CDR3: CASSYTSGIRGEQYF; DNA: TGTGCCAGCAGTTATACTAGCGGGATTAGGGGAGAGCAGTACTTC
J: TRBJ2-2; D: TRBD2; V: TRBV6-5; size: .; CDR3: CASSRLAGGTGELFF; DNA: TGTGCCAGCAGTCGACTAGCGGGGGGAACCGGGGAGCTGTTTTTT
J: TRBJ2-1; D: .; V: TRBV27; size: .; CDR3: CASSLSIGGGEQFF; DNA: TGTGCCAGCAGTTTATCCATTGGAGGAGGTGAGCAGTTCTTC
J: TRBJ2-7; D: .; V: TRBV6-1; size: .; CDR3: CASSDEGSYEQYF; DNA: TGTGCCAGCAGTGATGAGGGTTCCTACGAGCAGTACTTC
J: TRBJ2-1; D: TRBD2; V: TRBV15; size: .; CDR3: CATSRGSGNQQFF; DNA: TGTGCCACCAGCAGAGGTAGCGGGAACCAGCAGTTCTTC
J: TRBJ2-5; D: TRBD1; V: TRBV5-4; size: .; CDR3: CASSLGQAQETQYF; DNA: TGTGCCAGCAGCTTAGGACAGGCCCAAGAGACCCAGTACTTC
J: TRBJ2-7; D: .; V: TRBV6-5; size: .; CDR3: CASSYSAETYEQYF; DNA: TGTGCCAGCAGTTACTCCGCGGAGACCTACGAGCAGTACTTC
J: TRBJ1-1; D: .; V: TRBV19; size: .; CDR3: CASSMLVSGHTEAFF; DNA: TGTGCCAGTAGTATGCTCGTCAGCGGCCACACTGAAGCTTTCTTT
J: TRBJ2-1; D: TRBD1; V: TRBV9; size: .; CDR3: CASSVGDSYNEQFF; DNA: TGTGCCAGCAGCGTAGGGGACAGTTACAATGAGCAGTTCTTC
J: TRBJ2-7; D: TRBD2; V: TRBV28; size: .; CDR3: CASTLAGATYEQYF; DNA: TGTGCCAGCACCCTAGCGGGGGCGACCTACGAGCAGTACTTC
J: TRBJ2-7; D: .; V: TRBV5-1; size: .; CDR3: CASSFDGGSYEQYF; DNA: TGCGCCAGCAGCTTCGACGGGGGATCCTACGAGCAGTACTTC
J: TRBJ2-7; D: .; V: TRBV29-1; size: .; CDR3: CSVGDWSYEQYF; DNA: TGCAGCGTTGGGGACTGGTCCTACGAGCAGTACTTC
J: TRBJ1-1; D: TRBD1; V: TRBV27; size: .; CDR3: CASTNVRGLNTEAFF; DNA: TGTGCCAGCACCAACGTCAGGGGGCTGAACACTGAAGCTTTCTTT
J: TRBJ2-1; D: TRBD2; V: TRBV4-1; size: .; CDR3: CASSQGTSGTNEQFF; DNA: TGCGCCAGCAGCCAAGGGACTAGCGGAACAAATGAGCAGTTCTTC
J: TRBJ2-2; D: .; V: TRBV27; size: .; CDR3: CASSFNTGELFF; DNA: TGTGCCAGCAGCTTCAACACCGGGGAGCTGTTTTTT
J: TRBJ2-4; D: TRBD1; V: TRBV27; size: once; CDR3: CASSLSSGTENIQYF; DNA: TGTGCCAGCAGTCTGTCTTCCGGGACAGAAAACATTCAGTACTTC
J: TRBJ2-1; D: TRBD2; V: TRBV4-3; size: .; CDR3: CASSPGTSGRSYNEQFF; DNA: TGCGCCAGCAGCCCCGGGACTAGCGGGAGGTCCTACAATGAGCAGTTCTTC
J: TRBJ2-7; D: TRBD1; V: TRBV6-5; size: .; CDR3: CASSYSFQGAYEQYF; DNA: TGTGCCAGCAGTTACTCTTTCCAGGGGGCGTACGAGCAGTACTTC
J: TRBJ1-5; D: TRBD1; V: TRBV27; size: once; CDR3: CASRPAGGDDQPQHF; DNA: TGTGCCAGCCGGCCTGCAGGGGGAGATGATCAGCCCCAGCATTTT
J: TRBJ2-7; D: .; V: TRBV2; size: .; CDR3: CASSVGSSYEQYF; DNA: TGTGCCAGCAGCGTTGGGAGCTCCTACGAGCAGTACTTC
J: TRBJ2-3; D: .; V: TRBV4-1; size: .; CDR3: CASSPMDVSTQYF; DNA: TGCGCCAGCAGCCCAATGGACGTATCTACGCAGTATTTT
J: TRBJ1-6; D: TRBD1; V: TRBV13; size: .; CDR3: CASSLQSRGDSPLHF; DNA: TGTGCCAGCAGCTTACAGTCCAGGGGGGACTCACCCCTCCACTTT
J: TRBJ1-2; D: .; V: TRBV7-6; size: .; CDR3: CASSLLGGGYGYTF; DNA: TGTGCCAGCAGCTTACTGGGGGGAGGCTATGGCTACACCTTC
J: TRBJ2-7; D: TRBD1; V: TRBV5-1; size: .; CDR3: CASSPGQGAVEQYF; DNA: TGCGCCAGCTCCCCGGGACAGGGGGCGGTGGAGCAGTACTTC
J: TRBJ1-5; D: .; V: TRBV2; size: few; CDR3: CASSEGDSNQPQHF; DNA: TGTGCCAGCAGTGAAGGAGACAGCAATCAGCCCCAGCATTTT
J: TRBJ1-4; D: .; V: TRBV4-3; size: .; CDR3: CASRADSEGATNEKLFF; DNA: TGCGCCAGCAGAGCTGACAGCGAGGGGGCAACTAATGAAAAACTGTTTTTT